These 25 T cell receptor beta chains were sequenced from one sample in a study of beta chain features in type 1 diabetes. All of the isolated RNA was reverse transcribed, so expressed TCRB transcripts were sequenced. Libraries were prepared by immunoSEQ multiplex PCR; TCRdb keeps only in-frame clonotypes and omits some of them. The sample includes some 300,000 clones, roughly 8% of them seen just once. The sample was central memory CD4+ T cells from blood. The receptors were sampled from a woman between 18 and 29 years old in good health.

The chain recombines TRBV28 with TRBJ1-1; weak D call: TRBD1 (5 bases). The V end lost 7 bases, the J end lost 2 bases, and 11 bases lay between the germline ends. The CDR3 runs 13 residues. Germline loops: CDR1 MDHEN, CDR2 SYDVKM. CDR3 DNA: TGTGCCAGCATCAGGGAGCTAAACACTGAAGCTTTCTTT. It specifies CASIRELNTEAFF.

The CDR3 reads CASSFFRDIGTDTQYF. In nucleotides, the CDR3 is TGTGCCAGCAGCTTCTTCCGGGACATCGGCACAGATACGCAGTATTTT. V and J are TRBV7-8 and TRBJ2-3; tentative D call: TRBD1 (6 bases). The ends were cut back, 3 bases at V and 1 base at J, with 14 bases in the middle. This CDR3 comprises 16 residues. The germline V gene encodes CDR1 SGHVS and CDR2 FQNEAQ.

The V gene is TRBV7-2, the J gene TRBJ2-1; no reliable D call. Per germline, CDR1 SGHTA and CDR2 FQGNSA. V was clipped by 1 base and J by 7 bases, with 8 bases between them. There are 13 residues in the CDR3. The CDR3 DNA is TGTGCCAGCAGCTTAGGTCAATTTAATGAGCAGTTCTTC. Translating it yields CASSLGQFNEQFF.

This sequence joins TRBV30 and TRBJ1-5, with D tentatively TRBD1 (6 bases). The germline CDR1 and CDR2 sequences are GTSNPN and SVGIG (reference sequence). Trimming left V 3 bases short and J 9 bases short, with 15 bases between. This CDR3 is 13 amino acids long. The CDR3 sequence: CAWSARGLGPQHF. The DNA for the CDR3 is TGTGCCTGGAGCGCCAGGGGACTTGGGCCCCAGCATTTT.

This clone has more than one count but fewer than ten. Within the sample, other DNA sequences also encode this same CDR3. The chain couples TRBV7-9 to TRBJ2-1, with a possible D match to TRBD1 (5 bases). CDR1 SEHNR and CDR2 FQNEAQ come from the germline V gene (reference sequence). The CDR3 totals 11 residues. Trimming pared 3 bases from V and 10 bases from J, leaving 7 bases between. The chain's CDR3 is CASSLKGEQFF. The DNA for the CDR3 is TGTGCCAGCAGCTTGAAGGGGGAGCAGTTCTTC. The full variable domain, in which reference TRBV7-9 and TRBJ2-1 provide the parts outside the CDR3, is DTGVSQNPRHKITKRGQNVTFRCDPISEHNRLYWYRQTLGQGPEFLTYFQNEAQLEKSRLLSDRFSAERPKGSFSTLEIQRTEQGDSAMYLCASSLKGEQFFGPGTRLTVL.

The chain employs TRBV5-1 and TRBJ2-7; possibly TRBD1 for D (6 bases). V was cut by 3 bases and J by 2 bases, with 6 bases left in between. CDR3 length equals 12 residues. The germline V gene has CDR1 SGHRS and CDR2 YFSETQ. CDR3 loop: CASSWDTYEQYF. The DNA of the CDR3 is TGCGCCAGCAGCTGGGACACCTACGAGCAGTACTTC.

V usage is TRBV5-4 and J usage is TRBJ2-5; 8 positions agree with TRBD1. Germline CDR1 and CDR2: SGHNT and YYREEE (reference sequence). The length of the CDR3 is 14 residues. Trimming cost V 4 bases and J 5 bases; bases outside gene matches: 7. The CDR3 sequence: CASSGAGGEETQYF. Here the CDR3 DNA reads TGTGCCAGCAGCGGGGCAGGGGGCGAGGAGACCCAGTACTTC.

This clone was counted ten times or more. For the CDR3, the DNA is TGCGCCAGCAGCCTCCGGGACAGGGATTATAGCAATCAGCCCCAGCATTTT. It yields the protein CASSLRDRDYSNQPQHF. The V call is TRBV4-1, the J call TRBJ1-5, with 9 bases that match TRBD1. Germline V CDR1 and CDR2: MGHRA, YSYEKL. Germline trimming cut 4 bases from V and 0 bases from J; bases unmatched to any gene: 7. This CDR3 is 17 amino acids long.

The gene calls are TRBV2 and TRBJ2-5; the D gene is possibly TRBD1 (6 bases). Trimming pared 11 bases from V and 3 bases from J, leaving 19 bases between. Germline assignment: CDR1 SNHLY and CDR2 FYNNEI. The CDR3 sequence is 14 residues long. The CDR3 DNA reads TGTGCCGCCCCCGGGGACATCGGAGAAGAGACCCAGTACTTC. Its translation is CAAPGDIGEETQYF. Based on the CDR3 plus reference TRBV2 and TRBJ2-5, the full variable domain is EPEVTQTPSHQVTQMGQEVILRCVPISNHLYFYWYRQILGQKVEFLVSFYNNEISEKSEIFDDQFSVERPDGSNFTLKIRSTKLEDSAMYFCAAPGDIGEETQYFGPGTRLLVL.

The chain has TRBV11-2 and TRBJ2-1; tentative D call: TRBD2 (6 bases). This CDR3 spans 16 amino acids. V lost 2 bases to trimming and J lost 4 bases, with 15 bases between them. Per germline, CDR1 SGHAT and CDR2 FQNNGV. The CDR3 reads CASSLTVGGAYNEQFF. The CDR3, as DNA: TGTGCCAGCAGCTTAACGGTGGGGGGTGCGTACAATGAGCAGTTCTTC.

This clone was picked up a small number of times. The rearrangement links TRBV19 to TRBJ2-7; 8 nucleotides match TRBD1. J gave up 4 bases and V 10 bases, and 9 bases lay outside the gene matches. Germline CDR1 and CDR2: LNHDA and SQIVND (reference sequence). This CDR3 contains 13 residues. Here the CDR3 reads CAIQRDRLYEQYV. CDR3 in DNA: TGTGCCATCCAAAGGGACAGGTTATACGAGCAGTACGTC.

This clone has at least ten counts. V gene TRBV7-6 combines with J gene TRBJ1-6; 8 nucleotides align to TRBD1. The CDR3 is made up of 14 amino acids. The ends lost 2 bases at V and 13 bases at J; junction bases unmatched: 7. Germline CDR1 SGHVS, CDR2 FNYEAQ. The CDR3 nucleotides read TGTGCCAGCAGCTTAACTGAGACAGGGGCGCCCCTCCACTTT. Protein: CASSLTETGAPLHF.

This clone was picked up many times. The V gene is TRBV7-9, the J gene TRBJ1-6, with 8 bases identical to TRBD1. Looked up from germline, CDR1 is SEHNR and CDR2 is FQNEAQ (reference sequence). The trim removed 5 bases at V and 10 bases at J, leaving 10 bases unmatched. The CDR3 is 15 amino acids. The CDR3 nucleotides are TGTGCCAGCAGCACCTTAGGACAGGGATCATCACCCCTCCACTTT. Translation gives CASSTLGQGSSPLHF. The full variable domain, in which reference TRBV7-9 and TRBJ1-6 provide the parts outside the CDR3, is DTGVSQNPRHKITKRGQNVTFRCDPISEHNRLYWYRQTLGQGPEFLTYFQNEAQLEKSRLLSDRFSAERPKGSFSTLEIQRTEQGDSAMYLCASSTLGQGSSPLHFGNGTRLTVT.

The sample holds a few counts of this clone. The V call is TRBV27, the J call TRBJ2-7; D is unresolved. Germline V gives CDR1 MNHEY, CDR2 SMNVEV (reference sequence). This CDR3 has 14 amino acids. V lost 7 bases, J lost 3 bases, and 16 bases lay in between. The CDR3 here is CASTVPKGSYEQYV. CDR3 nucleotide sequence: TGTGCCAGCACCGTCCCCAAGGGCAGCTACGAGCAGTACGTC.

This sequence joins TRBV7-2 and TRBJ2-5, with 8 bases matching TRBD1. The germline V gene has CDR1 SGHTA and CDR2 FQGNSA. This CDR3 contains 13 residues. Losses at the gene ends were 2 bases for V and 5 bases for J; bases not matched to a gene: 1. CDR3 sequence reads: CASSLNRGETQYF. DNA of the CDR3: TGTGCCAGCAGCTTAAACAGGGGGGAGACCCAGTACTTC.

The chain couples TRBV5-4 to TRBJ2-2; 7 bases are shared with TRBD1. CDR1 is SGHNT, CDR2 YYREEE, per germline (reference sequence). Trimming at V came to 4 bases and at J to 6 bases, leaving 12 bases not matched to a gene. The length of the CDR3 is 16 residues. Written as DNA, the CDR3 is TGTGCCAGCAGCCCAGGGGGACGTGGTAACTCCGGGGAGCTGTTTTTT. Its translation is CASSPGGRGNSGELFF. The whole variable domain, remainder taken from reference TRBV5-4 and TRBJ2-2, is ETGVTQSPTHLIKTRGQQVTLRCSSQSGHNTVSWYQQALGQGPQFIFQYYREEENGRGNFPPRFSGLQFPNYSSELNVNALELDDSALYLCASSPGGRGNSGELFFGEGSRLTVL.

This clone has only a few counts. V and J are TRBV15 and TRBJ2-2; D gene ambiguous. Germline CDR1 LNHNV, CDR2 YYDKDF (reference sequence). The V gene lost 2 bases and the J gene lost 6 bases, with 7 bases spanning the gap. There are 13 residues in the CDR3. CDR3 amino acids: CATSRFGPGELFF. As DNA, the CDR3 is TGTGCCACCAGCAGATTTGGACCCGGGGAGCTGTTTTTT.

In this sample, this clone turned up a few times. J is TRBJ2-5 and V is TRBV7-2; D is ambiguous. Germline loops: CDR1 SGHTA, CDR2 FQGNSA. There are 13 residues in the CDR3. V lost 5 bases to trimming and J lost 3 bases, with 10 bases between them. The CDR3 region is CASSRFLEETQYF. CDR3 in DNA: TGTGCCAGCAGCCGTTTCTTAGAAGAGACCCAGTACTTC. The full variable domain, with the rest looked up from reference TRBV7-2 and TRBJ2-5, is GAGVSQSPSNKVTEKGKDVELRCDPISGHTALYWYRQSLGQGLEFLIYFQGNSAPDKSGLPSDRFSAERTGGSVSTLTIQRTQQEDSAVYLCASSRFLEETQYFGPGTRLLVL.

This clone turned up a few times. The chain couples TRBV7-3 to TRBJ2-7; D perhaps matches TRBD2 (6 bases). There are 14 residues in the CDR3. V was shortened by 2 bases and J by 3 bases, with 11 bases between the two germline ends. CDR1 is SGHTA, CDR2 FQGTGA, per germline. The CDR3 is CASSLSEGSYEQYF. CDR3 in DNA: TGTGCCAGCAGCTTATCGGAGGGGAGCTACGAGCAGTACTTC.

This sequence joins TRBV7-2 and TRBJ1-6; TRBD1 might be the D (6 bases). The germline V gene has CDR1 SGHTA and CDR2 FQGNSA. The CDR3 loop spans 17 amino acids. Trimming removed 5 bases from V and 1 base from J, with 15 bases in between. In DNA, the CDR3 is TGTGCCAGCAGCCCCACGATTCAGGGGTCCTATAATTCACCCCTCCACTTT. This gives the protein CASSPTIQGSYNSPLHF.

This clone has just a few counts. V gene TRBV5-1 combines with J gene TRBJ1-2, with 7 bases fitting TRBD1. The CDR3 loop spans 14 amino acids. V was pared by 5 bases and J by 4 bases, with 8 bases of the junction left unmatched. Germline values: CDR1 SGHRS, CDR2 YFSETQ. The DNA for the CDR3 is TGCGCCAGCAGGGTAAACCGGGACAGCTATGGCTACACCTTC. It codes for CASRVNRDSYGYTF.

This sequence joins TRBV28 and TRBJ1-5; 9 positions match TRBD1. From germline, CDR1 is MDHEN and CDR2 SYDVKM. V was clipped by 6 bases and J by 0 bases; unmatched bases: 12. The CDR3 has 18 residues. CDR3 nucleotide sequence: TGTGCCAGCAGACCCGGGACAGGGAGGTCAGGTAGCAATCAGCCCCAGCATTTT. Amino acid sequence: CASRPGTGRSGSNQPQHF.

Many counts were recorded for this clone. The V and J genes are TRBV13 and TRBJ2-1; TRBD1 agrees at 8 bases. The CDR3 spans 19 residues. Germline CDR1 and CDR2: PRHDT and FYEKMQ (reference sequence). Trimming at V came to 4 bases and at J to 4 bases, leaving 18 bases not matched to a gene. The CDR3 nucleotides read TGTGCCAGCAGCTCAAGTCCCCCAAGGGCAGGGGGCATATACAATGAGCAGTTCTTC. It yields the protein CASSSSPPRAGGIYNEQFF. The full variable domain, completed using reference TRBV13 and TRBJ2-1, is AAGVIQSPRHLIKEKRETATLKCYPIPRHDTVYWYQQGPGQDPQFLISFYEKMQSDKGSIPDRFSAQQFSDYHSELNMSSLELGDSALYFCASSSSPPRAGGIYNEQFFGPGTRLTVL.

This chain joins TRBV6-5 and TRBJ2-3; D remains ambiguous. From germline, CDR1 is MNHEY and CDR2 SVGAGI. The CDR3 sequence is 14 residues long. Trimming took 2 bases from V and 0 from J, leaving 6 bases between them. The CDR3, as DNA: TGTGCCAGCAGTTACGCTAAAAGCACAGATACGCAGTATTTT. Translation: CASSYAKSTDTQYF.

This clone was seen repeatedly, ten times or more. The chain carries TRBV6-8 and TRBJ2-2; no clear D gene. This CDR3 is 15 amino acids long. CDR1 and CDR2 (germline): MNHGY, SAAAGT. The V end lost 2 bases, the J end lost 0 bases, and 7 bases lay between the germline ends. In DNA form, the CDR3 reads TGTGCCAGCAGTTACGAACAGACGAACACCGGGGAGCTGTTTTTT. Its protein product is CASSYEQTNTGELFF.